These 5 T cell receptor beta chains were sequenced from one sample in a study of regulatory T cells in long-lasting Graves disease. As to time point: persistent/refractory GD, antithyroid drugs over 5 years with positive TRAb. Generation of the TCR library employed RNA extracted from PBMCs. Arm-PCR with iRepertoire HTBI primers amplified the CDR3 regions for these TCR beta libraries. TCRdb analysed the multiplex PCR reads with MiXCR anew, one entry per CDR3 protein. The sample records hundreds of thousands of distinct CDR3 sequences, about 20% being singletons. The sequencing here drew on peripheral blood mononuclear cells (PBMCs), taken when the disease was refractory, from a patient treated with antithyroid drugs. The receptors here all came from a female donor with Graves disease.

This clonotype was detected only once. V is TRBV27 and J is TRBJ2-1; 10 nucleotides agree with TRBD2. The V gene's germline CDR1 is MNHEY and CDR2 SMNVEV (reference sequence). The trim removed 4 bases at V and 5 bases at J, leaving 8 bases unmatched. The CDR3 is 16 residues long. As DNA, the CDR3 is TGTGCCAGCAGTTCAGCGGGAGGGCCTGGGAACAATGAGCAGTTCTTC. Protein product: CASSSAGGPGNNEQFF.

This clonotype turned up a few times. The chain uses TRBV12-3 or TRBV12-4 and TRBJ2-5, with D perhaps TRBD2 (6 bases). V lost 3 bases to trimming and J lost 5 bases, with 10 bases between them. The CDR3 sequence is 13 residues long. CDR3 protein: CASSFGRDETQYF. In DNA form, the CDR3 reads TGTGCCAGCAGTTTCGGGCGGGACGAGACCCAGTACTTC.

This clonotype has ten or more counts. V and J are TRBV28 and TRBJ1-5; D unclear. CDR1 is MDHEN, CDR2 SYDVKM, per germline. V shed 7 bases and J shed 0 bases, with 13 bases lying between them. The CDR3 loop spans 15 amino acids. CDR3 coding DNA: TGTGCCAGCACCAGCGAAACTAATAGCAATCAGCCCCAGCATTTT. Its protein is CASTSETNSNQPQHF.

In this sample, this clonotype turned up many times. The DNA for the CDR3 is TGTGCCAGCAGGCTAGCGGGAGATTCAGAGACCCAGTACTTC. This gives the protein CASRLAGDSETQYF. The J gene is TRBJ2-5, the V gene TRBV6-1, with 10 bases fitting TRBD2. The CDR3 consists of 14 residues. Germline lookup yields CDR1 MNHNS and CDR2 SASEGT. V lost 6 bases to trimming and J lost 4 bases; unmatched junction nucleotides: 5.

The CDR3: CASSPVGVSGVHEQFF. CDR3 bases: TGTGCCAGCAGCCCCGTGGGTGTGAGCGGGGTACATGAGCAGTTCTTC. This chain uses TRBV12-3 or TRBV12-4 with TRBJ2-1; 7 bases match TRBD2. Trimming removed 6 bases from V and 8 bases from J; junction bases left unmatched: 16. This CDR3 contains 16 residues.